These 15 T cell receptor beta chains share one sample of origin, sequenced in a study of blood T cell repertoires in COVID-19. Data came from immunoSEQ multiplex PCR; TCRdb stores just in-frame clones and leaves some out. The data show around 140,000 clones, approximately 80% seen once. Sequencing used peripheral blood. These receptors all come from a woman aged 55-70 years with active or convalescent COVID-19.

The chain is built from TRBV23-1 and TRBJ2-2; 7 bases are shared with TRBD1. TRBV23-1 is treated as an ORF (open reading frame) with a function not yet certain. V trimming: 4 bases; J trimming: 2 bases; junction bases outside the gene matches: 10. The CDR3 totals 17 residues. The CDR3 spells CASSRPPDRVNTGELFF. DNA for the CDR3: TGCGCCAGCAGTCGCCCCCCCGACAGGGTTAACACCGGGGAGCTGTTTTTT.

The chain has TRBV3-1 (or the pseudogene TRBV3-2) and TRBJ2-1, with TRBD2 identical over 8 bases. Trimming cost V 7 bases and J 7 bases; bases outside gene matches: 6. From germline, CDR1 is LGHDT and CDR2 YNNKEL (reference sequence). The length of the CDR3 is 13 residues. The CDR3 loop is CASISSGGNEQFF. CDR3 coding DNA: TGTGCCAGCATCTCCTCGGGGGGGAATGAGCAGTTCTTC.

The chain carries TRBV30 and TRBJ2-1; D is ambiguous. The CDR3 spans 13 residues. Germline-derived CDR1 and CDR2 are GTSNPN and SVGIG (reference sequence). Trimming cost V 5 bases and J 1 base, with 9 bases left between them. CDR3 nucleotides: TGTGCCTGGCGTACCAGGTCCTACAATGAGCAGTTCTTC. Amino acid sequence: CAWRTRSYNEQFF.

This clone was observed at least ten times. The chain is built from TRBV10-2 and TRBJ1-3; D unresolved. CDR1 WSHSY and CDR2 SAAADI come from the germline V gene. V lost 4 bases to trimming and J lost 1 base, with 8 bases between them. The length of the CDR3 is 14 residues. CDR3 bases: TGCGCCAGCAGTGTAGGGAGTTCTGGAAACACCATATATTTT. This translates into CASSVGSSGNTIYF.

This clone appeared a few times. The gene calls are TRBV4-3 and TRBJ2-7; no firm D call. CDR3 size: 14 residues. V lost 2 bases, J lost 0 bases, and 8 bases lay in between. Germline V gene lookup returns CDR1 LGHNA and CDR2 YSLEER. CDR3 residues: CASSQQLSSYEQYF. The CDR3, as DNA: TGCGCCAGCAGCCAACAACTTAGCTCCTACGAGCAGTACTTC.

This chain links TRBV6-6 with TRBJ2-1; maybe TRBD1 (5 bases). CDR3 length equals 13 residues. From germline, CDR1 is MNHNY and CDR2 SVGAGI (reference sequence). Trimming took 6 bases from V and 8 from J, leaving 14 bases between them. CDR3 coding DNA: TGTGCCAGCAGCCAGGGTGATAGAGATGAGCAGTTCTTC. As protein: CASSQGDRDEQFF.

The chain joins TRBV28 to TRBJ1-2, with TRBD1 matching 12 bases. Germline trimming cut 4 bases from V and 6 bases from J; bases unmatched to any gene: 9. The germline V gene encodes CDR1 MDHEN and CDR2 SYDVKM. The CDR3 spans 16 residues. CDR3 protein: CASSSSIWDRGHGYTF. The CDR3 nucleotides are TGTGCCAGCAGTTCGTCAATATGGGACAGGGGGCATGGCTACACCTTC.

The rearrangement uses TRBV6-6 and TRBJ2-7; 7 bases match TRBD1. The V gene end was trimmed by 6 bases and the J gene end by 2 bases; junction bases not matched to a gene: 10. This CDR3 has 15 residues. Germline V CDR1 and CDR2: MNHNY, SVGAGI (reference sequence). The CDR3 DNA reads as TGTGCCAGCAGCCGTGGGACAGCCGCAACCTACGAGCAGTACGTC. It encodes CASSRGTAATYEQYV.

The chain recombines TRBV9 with TRBJ2-1; 12 bases match TRBD2. The V gene's germline CDR1 is SGDLS and CDR2 YYNGEE. This CDR3 spans 15 amino acids. Trimming at V came to 0 bases and at J to 9 bases, leaving 4 bases not matched to a gene. CDR3 coding DNA: TGTGCCAGCAGCGTAGTGCTAGCGGGAGGGGGTGAGCAGTTCTTC. This translates into CASSVVLAGGGEQFF.

The chain links TRBV6-2 or TRBV6-3 to TRBJ1-1; no clear D gene. The CDR3 loop spans 12 amino acids. CDR1 is MNHEY and CDR2 is SVGEGT in the germline V gene. V was clipped by 5 bases and J by 4 bases, with 8 bases between them. The CDR3 protein is CASSDPGTEAFF. In DNA, the CDR3 is TGTGCCAGCAGTGACCCGGGCACTGAAGCTTTCTTT.

V usage is TRBV15 and J usage is TRBJ1-2, with D unclear. The CDR3 runs 14 residues. V lost 3 bases to trimming and J lost 1 base, with 9 bases between them. Germline V CDR1 and CDR2: LNHNV, YYDKDF (reference sequence). The DNA for the CDR3 is TGTGCCACCAGCAGGGAGAGGAATAACTATGGCTACACCTTC. Its protein product is CATSRERNNYGYTF.

The genes are TRBV4-3 and TRBJ1-3, with 8 nucleotides matching TRBD1. The CDR3 runs to 16 residues. V lost 0 bases, J lost 6 bases, and 7 bases stayed unmatched. Per the germline V gene, CDR1 is LGHNA and CDR2 is YSLEER. DNA of the CDR3: TGCGCCAGCAGCCAAGATGCGACAGGGGCCGCAAACACCATATATTTT. This sequence encodes CASSQDATGAANTIYF.

In the case of this clone: Other nucleotide sequences from this sample produce the same CDR3. V and J are TRBV2 and TRBJ1-5; 7 positions agree with TRBD1. This CDR3 is 16 amino acids long. The trim removed 4 bases at V and 1 base at J, leaving 7 bases unmatched. Germline V lookup: CDR1 SNHLY, CDR2 FYNNEI. CDR3 sequence: CASSGQGGRSNQPQHF. The CDR3 DNA follows: TGTGCCAGCAGTGGACAGGGCGGTAGGAGCAATCAGCCCCAGCATTTT.

The chain is built from TRBV7-2 and TRBJ2-3, with D possibly being TRBD2 (6 bases). The CDR3 totals 14 residues. CDR1 and CDR2 from the germline V gene are SGHTA and FQGNSA. V was clipped by 2 bases and J by 4 bases, with 10 bases between them. The CDR3 coding sequence is TGTGCCAGCAGCTTAAGCGGGTACGCAGATACGCAGTATTTT. This translates into CASSLSGYADTQYF.

The V and J genes are TRBV10-2 and TRBJ2-5, with TRBD1 matching over 7 bases. The CDR3 runs 13 residues. V gave up 6 bases and J gave up 2 bases; unmatched junction bases: 3. CDR1 is WSHSY and CDR2 is SAAADI in the germline V gene. DNA of the CDR3: TGCGCCAGCAGGGTGGGACAGCAAGAGACCCAGTACTTC. Translated, it gives CASRVGQQETQYF.